Sequencing of this TCR beta chain was carried out in a study of cytomegalovirus exposure and HLA in healthy donors. Whole-study results and caveats: V- and J-gene trimming in TCR beta was tied to a missense DCLRE1C variant by an analysis performed later.

With 60 Vbeta and 13 Jbeta primers, the PCR was carried out. Some clones are missing from TCRdb's copy, which holds only in-frame ones; the method was immunoSEQ multiplex PCR. The sample consists of more than 100,000 clones, around 80% of them appearing once. The germline V gene encodes CDR1 SGHVS and CDR2 FQNEAQ. The CDR3 extends over 13 amino acids. The V and J ends lost 5 bases and 10 bases respectively, with 15 bases between them. In regard to this clone: No antigen is known for it.

V and J are TRBV7-8 and TRBJ2-4; D ambiguous. Sequences were obtained from PBMCs. This clonotype originated in a man in his forties or fifties in good health and CMV-seronegative. The CDR3 sequence is CASSPILVGIQYF. Here the CDR3 DNA reads TGTGCCAGCAGCCCCATCCTAGTTGGGATTCAGTACTTC.